One sample yielded the 16 T cell receptor beta chains listed below, sequenced in a study of cytomegalovirus exposure and HLA in healthy donors. PCR used 60 Vbeta primers and 13 Jbeta primers. TCRdb keeps only in-frame clones here, not all; method: immunoSEQ multiplex PCR. The profile shows about 87,000 clones, about 68% of them singletons. Input material: PBMCs. These receptor sequences come from a man aged 30 to 39 in good health and CMV-seropositive.

This chain joins TRBV28 and TRBJ2-7, with a tentative D call TRBD2 (6 bases). Trimming stripped 5 bases from V and 0 bases from J, with 17 bases between. CDR1 is MDHEN, CDR2 SYDVKM, per germline. This CDR3 contains 16 residues. CDR3 residues: CASSISGGWSSYEQYF. As DNA, the CDR3 is TGTGCCAGCAGTATATCCGGGGGTTGGAGCTCCTACGAGCAGTACTTC.

This clone was seen only once. This chain joins TRBV25-1 and TRBJ1-4; no clear D gene. This CDR3 is 13 amino acids long. With 5 bases removed from V and 6 bases from J, the gap between germline ends came to 10 bases. Looked up from germline, CDR1 is MGHDK and CDR2 is SYGVNS. This CDR3 reads CASSTPGDEKLFF. The CDR3 nucleotides are TGTGCCAGCAGTACCCCTGGAGATGAAAAACTGTTTTTT.

The chain employs TRBV5-1 and TRBJ2-6; 8 bases are a match to TRBD1. The CDR3 length is 16 residues. The V gene's germline CDR1 is SGHRS and CDR2 YFSETQ. V gave up 4 bases and J gave up 4 bases; unmatched junction bases: 7. CDR3 in DNA: TGCGCCAGCAGCCTCGACAGGGGAGCAGGGGCCAACGTCCTGACTTTC. Translating gives CASSLDRGAGANVLTF.

J is TRBJ1-5 and V is TRBV18; TRBD1 matches 7 bases. The CDR3 runs 16 residues. V was pared by 5 bases and J by 7 bases, with 14 bases of the junction left unmatched. Germline loops: CDR1 KGHSH, CDR2 LQKENI. The CDR3 nucleotides read TGTGCCAGCTCATCTCGAACCGGGACAGAGGGGCAGCCCCAGCATTTT. Its translation: CASSSRTGTEGQPQHF.

The V and J genes are TRBV21-1 and TRBJ2-3; TRBD2, the D gene given by the table, was not confirmed from the DNA. TRBV21-1 is listed as a pseudogene. The CDR3 extends over 19 amino acids. In nucleotides, the CDR3 is TGTGCCAGCAGCACCGGACTAGCGGGAGGGCCCCCGGTAACAGATACGCAGTATTTT. Protein product: CASSTGLAGGPPVTDTQYF.

The chain combines TRBV19 with TRBJ2-2, with 14 bases aligning to TRBD2. Germline V gene data show CDR1 as LNHDA and CDR2 as SQIVND (reference sequence). This CDR3 has 14 amino acids. After removal of 9 bases from V and 5 bases from J, the junction contained 2 bases not matched to a gene. The CDR3 DNA is TGTGCCAGCGGGACTAGCGGGAGAACCGGGGAGCTGTTTTTT. Protein: CASGTSGRTGELFF.

The chain combines TRBV28 with TRBJ1-1, with 7 bases lining up with TRBD1. Germline V gene sequence: CDR1 MDHEN, CDR2 SYDVKM. The CDR3 length is 13 residues. After removal of 4 bases from V and 7 bases from J, the junction contained 6 bases not matched to a gene. The CDR3 loop reads CASSWGQTNEAFF. The DNA of the CDR3 is TGTGCCAGCAGTTGGGGACAGACGAATGAAGCTTTCTTT.

This chain connects TRBV10-1 to TRBJ1-1; tentative D call: TRBD1 (5 bases). The CDR3 has 15 amino acids. Trimming removed 3 bases from V and 3 bases from J, with 14 bases in between. Germline CDR1 reads WNHNN; CDR2 reads SYGVQD (reference sequence). The CDR3 nucleotides are TGCGCCAGCAGTGAAACACCTCGGGGGGACACTGAAGCTTTCTTT. Its protein is CASSETPRGDTEAFF.

V usage is TRBV4-2 and J usage is TRBJ1-1, with no clear D. The length of the CDR3 is 16 residues. Germline CDR1 LGHNA, CDR2 YNFKEQ. Trimming left V 3 bases short and J 3 bases short, with 17 bases between. The CDR3 sequence: CASSQKRTTLDTEAFF. CDR3 sequence (DNA): TGTGCCAGCAGCCAGAAGCGGACTACGCTAGACACTGAAGCTTTCTTT.

The chain combines TRBV11-2 with TRBJ2-1, with 13 bases identical to TRBD2. The CDR3 totals 19 residues. V was clipped by 5 bases and J by 2 bases; unmatched bases: 12. Germline loops: CDR1 SGHAT, CDR2 FQNNGV. CDR3 residues: CASSRTSGRMSRPYNEQFF. As DNA, the CDR3 is TGTGCCAGCAGCCGGACTAGCGGGAGAATGAGTCGTCCCTACAATGAGCAGTTCTTC.

The gene calls are TRBV6-5 and TRBJ1-3, with 9 nucleotides matching TRBD1. CDR1 MNHEY and CDR2 SVGAGI come from the germline V gene. The CDR3 is 16 amino acids. J lost 3 bases, V lost 0 bases, and 3 bases had no gene match. CDR3 coding DNA: TGTGCCAGCAGTTACTCCGGGACAGGGAGTGGAAACACCATATATTTT. Protein product: CASSYSGTGSGNTIYF.

The chain uses TRBV5-6 and TRBJ1-4; 7 positions match TRBD1. The CDR3 is 15 residues long. With 2 bases clipped from V and 5 bases from J, the junction kept 6 bases outside the gene matches. CDR1 is SGHDT, CDR2 YYEEEE, per germline. CDR3 sequence (DNA): TGTGCCAGCAGCTTTGACAGGGACATAAATGAAAAACTGTTTTTT. Encoded protein: CASSFDRDINEKLFF.

The chain uses TRBV30 and TRBJ2-3; TRBD2 might be the D (6 bases). Trimming took 2 bases from V and 0 from J, leaving 6 bases between them. The CDR3 consists of 13 residues. The germline CDR1 and CDR2 sequences are GTSNPN and SVGIG (reference sequence). In nucleotides, the CDR3 is TGTGCCTGGAGTAGCGGGAGCACAGATACGCAGTATTTT. Amino acid sequence: CAWSSGSTDTQYF.

J is TRBJ2-7 and V is TRBV28; 9 bases map to TRBD1. CDR3 length: 16 residues. The germline V gene has CDR1 MDHEN and CDR2 SYDVKM. V gave up 5 bases and J gave up 5 bases; unmatched junction bases: 13. The CDR3 is CASSPPLLDRGHEQYF. CDR3 DNA sequence: TGTGCCAGCAGTCCCCCCCTTTTGGACAGGGGCCACGAGCAGTACTTC.

The rearrangement joins TRBV25-1 to TRBJ2-7; no clear D. V lost 2 bases and J lost 5, with 7 bases in between. The CDR3 has 12 amino acids. Germline V gives CDR1 MGHDK, CDR2 SYGVNS. The chain's CDR3 is CASSEPLHEQYF. In nucleotides, the CDR3 is TGTGCCAGCAGTGAACCCCTCCACGAGCAGTACTTC.

This clone occurred a few times. The CDR3 coding sequence is TGTGCCACCAGCAGACGCCCGGCAGGTGAGCAGTTCTTC. Translated: CATSRRPAGEQFF. The rearrangement links TRBV15 to TRBJ2-1; D unresolved. The CDR3 is 13 residues long. V was trimmed by 2 bases and J by 9 bases, leaving 11 bases between them. Germline CDR1 reads LNHNV; CDR2 reads YYDKDF (reference sequence).